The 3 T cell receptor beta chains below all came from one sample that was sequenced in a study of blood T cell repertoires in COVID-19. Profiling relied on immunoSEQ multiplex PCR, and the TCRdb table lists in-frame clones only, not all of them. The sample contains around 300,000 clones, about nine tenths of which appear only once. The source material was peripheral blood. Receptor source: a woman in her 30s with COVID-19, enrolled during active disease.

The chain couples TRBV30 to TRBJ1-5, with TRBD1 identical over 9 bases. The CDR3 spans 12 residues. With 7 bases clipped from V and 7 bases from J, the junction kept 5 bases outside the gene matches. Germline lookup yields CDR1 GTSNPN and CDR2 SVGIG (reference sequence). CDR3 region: CAFNRGRQPQHF. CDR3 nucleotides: TGTGCCTTTAACAGGGGGCGACAGCCCCAGCATTTT.

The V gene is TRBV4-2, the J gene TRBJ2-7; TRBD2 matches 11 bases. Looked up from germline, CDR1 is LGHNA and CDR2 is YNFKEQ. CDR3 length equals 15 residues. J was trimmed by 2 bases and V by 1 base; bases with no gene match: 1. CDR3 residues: CASSQGLAGTYEQYF. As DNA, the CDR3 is TGTGCCAGCAGCCAAGGACTAGCGGGAACCTACGAGCAGTACTTC.

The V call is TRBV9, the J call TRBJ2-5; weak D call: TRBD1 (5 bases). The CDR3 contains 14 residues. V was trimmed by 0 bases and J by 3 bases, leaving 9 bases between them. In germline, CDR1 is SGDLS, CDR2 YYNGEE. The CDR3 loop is CASSVDGREETQYF. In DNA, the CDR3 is TGTGCCAGCAGCGTAGATGGCAGGGAAGAGACCCAGTACTTC.